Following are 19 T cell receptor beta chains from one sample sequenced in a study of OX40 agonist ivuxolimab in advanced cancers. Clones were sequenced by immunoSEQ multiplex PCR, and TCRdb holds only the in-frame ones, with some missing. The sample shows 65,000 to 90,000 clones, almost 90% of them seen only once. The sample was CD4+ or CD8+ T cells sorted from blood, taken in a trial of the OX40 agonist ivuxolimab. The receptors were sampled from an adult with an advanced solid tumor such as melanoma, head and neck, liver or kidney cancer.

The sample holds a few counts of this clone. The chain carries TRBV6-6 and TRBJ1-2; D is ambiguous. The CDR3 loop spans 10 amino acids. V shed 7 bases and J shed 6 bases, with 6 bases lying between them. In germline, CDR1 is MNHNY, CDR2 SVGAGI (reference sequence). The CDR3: CASKLDGYTF. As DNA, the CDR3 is TGTGCCAGCAAACTGGATGGCTACACCTTC.

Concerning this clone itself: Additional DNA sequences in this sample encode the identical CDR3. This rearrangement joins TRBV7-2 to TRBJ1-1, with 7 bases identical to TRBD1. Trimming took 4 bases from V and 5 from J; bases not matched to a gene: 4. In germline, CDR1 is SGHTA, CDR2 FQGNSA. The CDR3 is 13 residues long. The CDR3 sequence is CASSSQGGTEAFF. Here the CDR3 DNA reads TGTGCCAGCAGCTCTCAGGGGGGGACTGAAGCTTTCTTT.

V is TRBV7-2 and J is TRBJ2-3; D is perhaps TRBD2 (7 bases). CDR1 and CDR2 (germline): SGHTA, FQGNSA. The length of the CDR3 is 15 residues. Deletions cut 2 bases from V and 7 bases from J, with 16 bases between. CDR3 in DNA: TGTGCCAGCAGCTTAAGGGGGGGCTTCCTTAATACGCAGTATTTT. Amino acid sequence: CASSLRGGFLNTQYF.

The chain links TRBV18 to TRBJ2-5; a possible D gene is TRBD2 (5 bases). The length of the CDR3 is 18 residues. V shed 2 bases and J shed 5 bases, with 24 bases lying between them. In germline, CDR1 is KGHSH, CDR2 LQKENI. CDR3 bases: TGTGCCAGCTCACCAGTGACGCGGGCATCGGGATGGCGGGAGACCCAGTACTTC. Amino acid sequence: CASSPVTRASGWRETQYF.

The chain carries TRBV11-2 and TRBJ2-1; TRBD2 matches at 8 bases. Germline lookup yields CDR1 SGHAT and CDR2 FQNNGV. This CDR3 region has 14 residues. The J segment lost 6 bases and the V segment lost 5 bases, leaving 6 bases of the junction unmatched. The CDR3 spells CASSNIAGFNEQFF. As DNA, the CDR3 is TGTGCCAGCAGCAATATAGCGGGATTCAATGAGCAGTTCTTC.

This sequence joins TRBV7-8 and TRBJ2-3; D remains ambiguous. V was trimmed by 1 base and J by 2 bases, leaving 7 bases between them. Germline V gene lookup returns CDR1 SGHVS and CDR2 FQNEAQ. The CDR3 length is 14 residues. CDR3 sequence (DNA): TGTGCCAGCAGCTTAGGGACGGCCACAGATACGCAGTATTTT. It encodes CASSLGTATDTQYF.

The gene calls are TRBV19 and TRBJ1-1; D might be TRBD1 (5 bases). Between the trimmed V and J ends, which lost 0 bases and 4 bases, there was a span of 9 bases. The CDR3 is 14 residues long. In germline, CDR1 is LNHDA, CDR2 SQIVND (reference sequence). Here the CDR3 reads CASSIEGVGTEAFF. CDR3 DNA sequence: TGTGCCAGTAGTATAGAAGGGGTCGGCACTGAAGCTTTCTTT.

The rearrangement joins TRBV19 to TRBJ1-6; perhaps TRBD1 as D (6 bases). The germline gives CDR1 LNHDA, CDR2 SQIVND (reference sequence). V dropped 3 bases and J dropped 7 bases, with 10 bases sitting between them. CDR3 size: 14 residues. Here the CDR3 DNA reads TGTGCCAGTAGTATCGGACAGACCAATTCACCCCTCCACTTT. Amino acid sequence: CASSIGQTNSPLHF.

CDR3 DNA sequence: TGCGCCAGCAGCCCACCGGCAGGAAATGGCTACACCTTC. The encoded protein is CASSPPAGNGYTF. The chain employs TRBV5-1 and TRBJ1-2, with D uncertain. V lost 4 bases and J 6 bases, leaving 13 bases between the germline ends. The CDR3 runs 13 residues. Germline V gene sequence: CDR1 SGHRS, CDR2 YFSETQ.

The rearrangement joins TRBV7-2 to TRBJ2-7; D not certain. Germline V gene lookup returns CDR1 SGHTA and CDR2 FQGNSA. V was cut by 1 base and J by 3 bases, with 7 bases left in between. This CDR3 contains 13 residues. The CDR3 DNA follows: TGTGCCAGCAGCTTAGACCGGCTCTACGAGCAGTACTTC. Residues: CASSLDRLYEQYF.

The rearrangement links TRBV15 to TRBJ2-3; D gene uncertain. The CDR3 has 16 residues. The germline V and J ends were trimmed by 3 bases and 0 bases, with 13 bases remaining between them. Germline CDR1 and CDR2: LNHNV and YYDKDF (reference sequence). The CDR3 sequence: CATSRAFGTSTDTQYF. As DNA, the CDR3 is TGTGCCACCAGCAGGGCTTTTGGAACTAGCACAGATACGCAGTATTTT.

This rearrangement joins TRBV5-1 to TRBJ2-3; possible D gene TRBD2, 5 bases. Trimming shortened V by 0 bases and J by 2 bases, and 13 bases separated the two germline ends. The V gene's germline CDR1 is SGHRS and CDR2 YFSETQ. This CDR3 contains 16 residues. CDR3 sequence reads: CASSLGLQRDTDTQYF. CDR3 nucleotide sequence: TGCGCCAGCAGCTTGGGACTTCAGAGGGACACAGATACGCAGTATTTT.

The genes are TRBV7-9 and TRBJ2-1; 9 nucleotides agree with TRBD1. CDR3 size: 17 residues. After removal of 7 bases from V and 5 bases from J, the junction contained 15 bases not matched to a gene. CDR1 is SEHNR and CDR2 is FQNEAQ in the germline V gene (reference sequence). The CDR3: CASTKGSWDRVNNEQFF. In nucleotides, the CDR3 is TGTGCCAGCACCAAGGGGTCCTGGGACAGGGTAAACAATGAGCAGTTCTTC.

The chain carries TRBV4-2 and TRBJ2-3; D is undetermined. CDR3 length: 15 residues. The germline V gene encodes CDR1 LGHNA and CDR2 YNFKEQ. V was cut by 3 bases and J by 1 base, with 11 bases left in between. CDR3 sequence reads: CASSHVGDGTDTQYF. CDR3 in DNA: TGTGCCAGCAGCCACGTCGGAGATGGCACAGATACGCAGTATTTT.

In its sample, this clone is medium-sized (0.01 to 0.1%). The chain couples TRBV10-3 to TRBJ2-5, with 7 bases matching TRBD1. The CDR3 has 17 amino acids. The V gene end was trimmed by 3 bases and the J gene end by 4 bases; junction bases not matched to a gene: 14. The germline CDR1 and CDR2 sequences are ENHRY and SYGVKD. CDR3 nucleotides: TGTGCCATCAGTGACTACAGGGGAACAATAACGGGAGAGACCCAGTACTTC. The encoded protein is CAISDYRGTITGETQYF.

CDR3 in amino acids: CASSLRGEANQPQHF. DNA of the CDR3: TGTGCCAGCAGCTTACGGGGGGAGGCCAATCAGCCCCAGCATTTT. This chain uses TRBV7-2 with TRBJ1-5, with a possible D match to TRBD1 (5 bases). The V gene's germline CDR1 is SGHTA and CDR2 FQGNSA. Deletions cut 2 bases from V and 3 bases from J, with 11 bases between. There are 15 residues in the CDR3. Supplemented by reference TRBV7-2 and TRBJ1-5, the full variable domain reads GAGVSQSPSNKVTEKGKDVELRCDPISGHTALYWYRQSLGQGLEFLIYFQGNSAPDKSGLPSDRFSAERTGGSVSTLTIQRTQQEDSAVYLCASSLRGEANQPQHFGDGTRLSIL.

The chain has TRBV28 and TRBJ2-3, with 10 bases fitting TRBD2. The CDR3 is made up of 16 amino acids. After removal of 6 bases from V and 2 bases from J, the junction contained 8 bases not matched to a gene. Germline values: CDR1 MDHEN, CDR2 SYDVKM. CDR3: CASSSRLAGSTDTQYF. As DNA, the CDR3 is TGTGCCAGCAGCAGCAGACTAGCGGGCTCCACAGATACGCAGTATTTT.

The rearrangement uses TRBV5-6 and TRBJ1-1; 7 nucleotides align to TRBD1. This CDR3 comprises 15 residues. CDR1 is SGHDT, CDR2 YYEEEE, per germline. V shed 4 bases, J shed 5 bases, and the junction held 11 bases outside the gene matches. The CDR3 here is CASSRKGMGQTEAFF. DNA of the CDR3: TGTGCCAGCAGCCGAAAGGGGATGGGACAGACTGAAGCTTTCTTT.

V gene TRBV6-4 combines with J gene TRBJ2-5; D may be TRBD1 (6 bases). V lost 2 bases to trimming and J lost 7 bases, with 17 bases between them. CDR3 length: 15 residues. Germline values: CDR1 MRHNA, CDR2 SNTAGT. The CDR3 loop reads CASSDPGQLLGTQYF. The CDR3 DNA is TGTGCCAGCAGTGACCCGGGACAATTACTCGGGACCCAGTACTTC.